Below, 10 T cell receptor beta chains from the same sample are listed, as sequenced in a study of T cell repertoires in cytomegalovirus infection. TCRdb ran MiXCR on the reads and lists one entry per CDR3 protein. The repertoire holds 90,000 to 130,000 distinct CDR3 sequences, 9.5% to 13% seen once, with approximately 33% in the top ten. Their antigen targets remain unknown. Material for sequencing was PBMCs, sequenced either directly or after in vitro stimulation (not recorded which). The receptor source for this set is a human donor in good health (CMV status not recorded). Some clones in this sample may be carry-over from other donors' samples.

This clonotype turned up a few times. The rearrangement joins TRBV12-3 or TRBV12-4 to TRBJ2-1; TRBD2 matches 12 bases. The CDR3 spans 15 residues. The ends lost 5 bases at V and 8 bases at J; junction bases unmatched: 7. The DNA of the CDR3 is TGTGCCAGCAGTCTCCCGACTAGCGGGAGATATGAGCAGTTCTTC. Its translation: CASSLPTSGRYEQFF.

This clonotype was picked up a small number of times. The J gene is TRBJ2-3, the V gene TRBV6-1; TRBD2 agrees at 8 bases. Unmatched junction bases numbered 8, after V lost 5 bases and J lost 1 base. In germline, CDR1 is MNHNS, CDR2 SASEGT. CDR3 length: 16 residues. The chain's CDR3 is CASSYGLGLGTDTQYF. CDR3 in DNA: TGTGCCAGCAGTTACGGTCTGGGACTAGGCACAGATACGCAGTATTTT.

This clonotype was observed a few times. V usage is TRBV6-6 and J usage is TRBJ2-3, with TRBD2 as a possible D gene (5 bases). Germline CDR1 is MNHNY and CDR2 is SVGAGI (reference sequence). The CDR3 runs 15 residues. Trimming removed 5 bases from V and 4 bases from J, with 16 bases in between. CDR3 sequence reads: CASSGDGLFPDTQYF. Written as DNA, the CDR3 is TGTGCCAGCAGTGGAGACGGACTTTTTCCAGATACGCAGTATTTT.

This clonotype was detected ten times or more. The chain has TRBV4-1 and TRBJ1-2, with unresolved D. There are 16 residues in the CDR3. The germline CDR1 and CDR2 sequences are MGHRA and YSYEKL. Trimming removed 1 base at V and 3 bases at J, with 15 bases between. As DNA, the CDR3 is TGCGCCAGCAGCCAAGTAATCCCGTCTAAGTACTATGGCTACACCTTC. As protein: CASSQVIPSKYYGYTF.

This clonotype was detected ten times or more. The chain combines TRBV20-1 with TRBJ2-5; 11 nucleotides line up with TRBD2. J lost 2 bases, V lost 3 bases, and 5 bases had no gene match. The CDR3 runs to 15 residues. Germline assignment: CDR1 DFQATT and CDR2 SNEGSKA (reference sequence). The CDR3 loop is CSASLAGGPQETQYF. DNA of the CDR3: TGCAGTGCTAGTCTAGCGGGAGGCCCTCAAGAGACCCAGTACTTC.

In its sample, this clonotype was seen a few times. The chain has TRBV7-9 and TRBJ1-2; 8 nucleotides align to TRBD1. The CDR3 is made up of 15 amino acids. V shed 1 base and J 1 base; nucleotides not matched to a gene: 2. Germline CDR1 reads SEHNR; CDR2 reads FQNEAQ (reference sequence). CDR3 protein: CASSLGTGLNYGYTF. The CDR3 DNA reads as TGTGCCAGCAGCTTAGGGACAGGGCTTAACTATGGCTACACCTTC.

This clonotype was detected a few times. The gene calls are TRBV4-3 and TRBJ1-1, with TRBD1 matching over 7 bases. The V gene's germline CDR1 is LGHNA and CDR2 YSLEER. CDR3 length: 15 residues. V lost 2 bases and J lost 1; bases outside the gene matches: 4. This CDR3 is CASSQQGVQNTEAFF. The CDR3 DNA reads TGCGCCAGCAGCCAACAGGGGGTCCAGAACACTGAAGCTTTCTTT.

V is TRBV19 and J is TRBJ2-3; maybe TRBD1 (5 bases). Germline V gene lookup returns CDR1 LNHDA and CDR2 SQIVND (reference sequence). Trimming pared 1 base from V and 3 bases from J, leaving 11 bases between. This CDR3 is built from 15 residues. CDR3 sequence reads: CASSIVVGRTDTQYF. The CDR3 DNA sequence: TGTGCCAGTAGTATAGTTGTGGGGCGGACAGATACGCAGTATTTT.

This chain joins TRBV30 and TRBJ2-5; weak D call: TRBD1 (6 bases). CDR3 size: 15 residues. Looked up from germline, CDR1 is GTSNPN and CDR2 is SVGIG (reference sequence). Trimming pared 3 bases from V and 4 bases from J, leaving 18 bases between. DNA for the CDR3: TGTGCCTGGAGCATTGCTTGGGGGCCCGGAGAGACCCAGTACTTC. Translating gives CAWSIAWGPGETQYF.

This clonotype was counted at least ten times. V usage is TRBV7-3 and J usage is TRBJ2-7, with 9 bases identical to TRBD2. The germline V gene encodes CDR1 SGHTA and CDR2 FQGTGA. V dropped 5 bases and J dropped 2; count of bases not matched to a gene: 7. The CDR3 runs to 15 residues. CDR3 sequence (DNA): TGTGCCAGCAGCAGATTAGCGGGAGATGCCTACGAGCAGTACTTC. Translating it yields CASSRLAGDAYEQYF.